The 32 T cell receptor beta chains below all came from one sample that was sequenced in a study of T cell repertoires in cytomegalovirus infection. Their recognized antigens are unknown. Via MiXCR, TCRdb re-called the reads, giving one row per CDR3 protein. In the table there are around 140,000 distinct CDR3 sequences, about 31% of which are singletons. This specimen consisted of CD8+ T cells from cultured PBMCs, obtained from culture after CMV antigen stimulation. The source is a human donor in good health (CMV status not recorded). Some clones in this sample may be carry-over from other donors' samples.

This clonotype was found a few times. V and J are TRBV25-1 and TRBJ2-5, with D hard to call. V was shortened by 6 bases and J by 5 bases, with 25 bases between the two germline ends. Per the germline V gene, CDR1 is MGHDK and CDR2 is SYGVNS. This CDR3 spans 17 amino acids. The CDR3 DNA sequence: TGTGCCAGCAGCCGTCCCCCCAGGAATATCTTTGACGAGACCCAGTACTTC. Translated: CASSRPPRNIFDETQYF.

The rearrangement links TRBV3-1 to TRBJ1-2; a weak D match, TRBD1 (5 bases). The CDR3 is made up of 15 amino acids. The germline V and J ends were trimmed by 2 bases and 6 bases, with 16 bases remaining between them. Germline V CDR1 and CDR2: LGHDT, YNNKEL (reference sequence). CDR3 loop: CASSQLERDSDGYTF. In nucleotides, the CDR3 is TGTGCCAGCAGCCAATTGGAGAGGGACTCAGATGGCTACACCTTC. The full variable domain, rest sourced from reference TRBV3-1 and TRBJ1-2, is DTAVSQTPKYLVTQMGNDKSIKCEQNLGHDTMYWYKQDSKKFLKIMFSYNNKELIINETVPNRFSPKSPDKAHLNLHINSLELGDSAVYFCASSQLERDSDGYTFGSGTRLTVV.

This clonotype has at least ten counts. V usage is TRBV6-1 and J usage is TRBJ1-2; D perhaps matches TRBD1 (6 bases). Trimming took off 2 bases at V and 8 bases at J, with 15 bases between the two ends. CDR1 MNHNS and CDR2 SASEGT come from the germline V gene. The CDR3 runs to 14 residues. This CDR3 reads CASSERTGLRGYTF. DNA for the CDR3: TGTGCCAGCAGTGAAAGAACAGGGCTTCGCGGCTACACCTTC.

The chain carries TRBV27 and TRBJ1-6; 9 bases fit TRBD1. V lost 6 bases and J lost 8; bases outside the gene matches: 5. The CDR3 runs to 14 residues. Germline-derived CDR1 and CDR2 are MNHEY and SMNVEV (reference sequence). The CDR3 nucleotides read TGTGCCAGCAGGTGGGGACAGGGCGATTCACCCCTCCACTTT. As protein: CASRWGQGDSPLHF.

The chain carries TRBV20-1 and TRBJ1-1; a weak D match, TRBD1 (6 bases). Trimming removed 7 bases at V and 4 bases at J, with 19 bases between. CDR3 size: 14 residues. The V gene's germline CDR1 is DFQATT and CDR2 SNEGSKA (reference sequence). In DNA form, the CDR3 reads TGCAGTGGTAAAAGAAACAGGGATGGCACTGAAGCTTTCTTT. This codes for CSGKRNRDGTEAFF.

V and J are TRBV27 and TRBJ1-2; 7 bases map to TRBD1. Germline V gene lookup returns CDR1 MNHEY and CDR2 SMNVEV (reference sequence). The length of the CDR3 is 14 residues. The V and J ends lost 6 bases and 8 bases, in that order; junction bases with no gene match: 12. The CDR3 DNA reads as TGTGCCAGCAGCCCCCTTGGAGGGGGCTCCGGCTACACCTTC. It encodes CASSPLGGGSGYTF.

The table lists this clonotype with a count of one. The rearrangement links TRBV20-1 to TRBJ2-3, with 9 bases that match TRBD2. V was pared by 3 bases and J by 1 base, with 5 bases of the junction left unmatched. The germline gives CDR1 DFQATT, CDR2 SNEGSKA (reference sequence). This CDR3 comprises 15 residues. CDR3 DNA sequence: TGCAGTGCTAGTAGCGGGGGAGTGGGCACAGATACGCAGTATTTT. Protein product: CSASSGGVGTDTQYF.

This clonotype was counted a few times. The chain links TRBV7-6 to TRBJ1-4; TRBD1 might be the D (5 bases). CDR1 SGHVS and CDR2 FNYEAQ come from the germline V gene. The ends were cut back, 10 bases at V and 2 bases at J, with 14 bases in the middle. The CDR3 loop spans 14 amino acids. This chain's CDR3 is CATSRGVTNEKLFF. Here the CDR3 DNA reads TGTGCCACCTCCCGAGGGGTCACTAATGAAAAACTGTTTTTT.

The J gene is TRBJ2-7, the V gene TRBV10-2; a possible D gene is TRBD2 (6 bases). The CDR3 spans 13 residues. The V end lost 6 bases, the J end lost 7 bases, and 16 bases lay between the germline ends. Germline lookup yields CDR1 WSHSY and CDR2 SAAADI. The CDR3 nucleotides are TGCGCCAGCAGGGAGGGATCGGGGGATGAGCAGTACTTC. It encodes CASREGSGDEQYF.

There are a few counts of this clonotype. The chain is built from TRBV7-6 and TRBJ2-3, with TRBD2 matching over 9 bases. This CDR3 contains 16 residues. The germline CDR1 and CDR2 sequences are SGHVS and FNYEAQ. J gave up 2 bases and V 5 bases, and 8 bases lay outside the gene matches. CDR3 nucleotide sequence: TGTGCCAGCAGCCCCTGGAGCGGGGGGTCCACAGATACGCAGTATTTT. As protein: CASSPWSGGSTDTQYF. Full variable domain (remainder filled in from reference TRBV7-6 and TRBJ2-3): GAGVSQSPRYKVTKRGQDVALRCDPISGHVSLYWYRQALGQGPEFLTYFNYEAQQDKSGLPNDRFSAERPEGSISTLTIQRTEQRDSAMYRCASSPWSGGSTDTQYFGPGTRLTVL.

This clonotype came up many times. The chain links TRBV2 to TRBJ2-7, with 7 positions matching TRBD1. CDR3 length: 12 residues. The trim removed 10 bases at V and 3 bases at J, leaving 6 bases unmatched. Germline CDR1 and CDR2: SNHLY and FYNNEI. The CDR3 protein is CATGTEFYEQYF. CDR3 DNA: TGTGCCACGGGGACAGAATTCTACGAGCAGTACTTC.

The chain joins TRBV27 to TRBJ2-3; D gene unclear. The CDR3 is made up of 17 amino acids. Germline V gives CDR1 MNHEY, CDR2 SMNVEV (reference sequence). V lost 3 bases, J lost 4 bases, and 20 bases lay in between. The DNA of the CDR3 is TGTGCCAGCAGTTTCTCAACTCCCCACTTGGATCCAGATACGCAGTATTTT. Amino acid sequence: CASSFSTPHLDPDTQYF.

This clonotype was seen only a few times. The chain has TRBV6-1 and TRBJ2-7; 9 bases map to TRBD1. The trim removed 3 bases at V and 6 bases at J, leaving 9 bases unmatched. Germline V gene data show CDR1 as MNHNS and CDR2 as SASEGT. The CDR3 runs to 15 residues. DNA of the CDR3: TGTGCCAGCAGTGAGGTTAATACAGGGGGCTCCGAGCAGTACTTC. This encodes CASSEVNTGGSEQYF.

This clonotype occurred a few times. The V call is TRBV4-2, the J call TRBJ2-1, with D possibly matching TRBD2 (6 bases). Trimming stripped 0 bases from V and 0 bases from J, with 9 bases between. Per the germline V gene, CDR1 is LGHNA and CDR2 is YNFKEQ. CDR3 size: 16 residues. CDR3 in DNA: TGTGCCAGCAGCCAAGAGGCCGGGAGCTCCTACAATGAGCAGTTCTTC. Encoded protein: CASSQEAGSSYNEQFF.

The genes are TRBV12-3 or TRBV12-4 and TRBJ1-1; TRBD1 might be the D (5 bases). V was clipped by 5 bases and J by 5 bases, with 15 bases between them. The CDR3 length is 14 residues. DNA for the CDR3: TGTGCCAGCAGTCAGGGATGGGCATGGACTGAAGCTTTCTTT. It specifies CASSQGWAWTEAFF.

This clonotype has only a few counts. The chain links TRBV5-6 to TRBJ1-2; a weak D match, TRBD1 (6 bases). CDR1 SGHDT and CDR2 YYEEEE come from the germline V gene. Trimming took 4 bases from V and 2 from J, leaving 12 bases between them. The CDR3 is made up of 14 amino acids. This chain's CDR3 is CASSQNTGNYGYTF. The CDR3, as DNA: TGTGCCAGCAGCCAGAACACAGGGAACTATGGCTACACCTTC. Full variable domain (rest looked up from reference TRBV5-6 and TRBJ1-2): DAGVTQSPTHLIKTRGQQVTLRCSPKSGHDTVSWYQQALGQGPQFIFQYYEEEERQRGNFPDRFSGHQFPNYSSELNVNALLLGDSALYLCASSQNTGNYGYTFGSGTRLTVV.

DNA of the CDR3: TGTGCCAGCAGCTTGGGTTGGGGGCATGCATACGAGCAGTACTTC. This codes for CASSLGWGHAYEQYF. The genes are TRBV5-4 and TRBJ2-7, with a possible D match to TRBD1 (6 bases). The CDR3 is 15 residues long. Trimming cost V 0 bases and J 4 bases, with 14 bases left between them. Germline-derived CDR1 and CDR2 are SGHNT and YYREEE (reference sequence).

This clonotype was seen a few times. The chain joins TRBV28 to TRBJ2-1; D is perhaps TRBD2 (6 bases). Between the trimmed V and J ends, which lost 5 bases and 2 bases, there was a span of 13 bases. The CDR3 consists of 15 residues. Germline V gives CDR1 MDHEN, CDR2 SYDVKM. CDR3 DNA: TGTGCCAGCAGTGCGGATCGGGGGACCTACAATGAGCAGTTCTTC. It encodes CASSADRGTYNEQFF.

This clonotype was recorded many times. The chain carries TRBV7-6 and TRBJ1-3; D possibly corresponds to TRBD1 (5 bases). With 0 bases removed from V and 0 bases from J, the gap between germline ends came to 15 bases. Per germline, CDR1 SGHVS and CDR2 FNYEAQ. CDR3 length equals 18 residues. CDR3 in amino acids: CASSLAREGDTSGNTIYF. For the CDR3, the DNA is TGTGCCAGCAGCTTAGCTCGGGAAGGGGATACCTCTGGAAACACCATATATTTT.

This clonotype has more than one count but fewer than ten. This chain connects TRBV7-2 to TRBJ2-4, with TRBD2 identical over 9 bases. The CDR3 sequence is 17 residues long. CDR1 is SGHTA and CDR2 is FQGNSA in the germline V gene. The V gene end was trimmed by 1 base and the J gene end by 4 bases; junction bases not matched to a gene: 8. The chain's CDR3 is CASSLDDASGTKNIQYF. As DNA, the CDR3 is TGTGCCAGCAGCTTAGATGACGCTAGCGGGACTAAAAACATTCAGTACTTC.

Only a few counts were recorded for this clonotype. This chain connects TRBV6-6 to TRBJ2-2, with D maybe TRBD2 (6 bases). The CDR3 covers 16 residues. Germline CDR1 is MNHNY and CDR2 is SVGAGI (reference sequence). The germline V and J ends were trimmed by 0 bases and 2 bases, with 10 bases remaining between them. The chain's CDR3 is CASSYSKEGNTGELFF. The DNA for the CDR3 is TGTGCCAGCAGTTACTCGAAGGAGGGAAACACCGGGGAGCTGTTTTTT.

This clonotype occurred many times. The gene calls are TRBV2 and TRBJ1-3, with a tentative D call TRBD1 (5 bases). CDR1 SNHLY and CDR2 FYNNEI come from the germline V gene. The CDR3 sequence is 15 residues long. Trimming stripped 6 bases from V and 0 bases from J, with 12 bases between. DNA of the CDR3: TGTGCCAGCAGCAGGACACGAAGCTCTGGAAACACCATATATTTT. Its protein is CASSRTRSSGNTIYF.

The sample holds a few counts of this clonotype. This rearrangement joins TRBV6-1 to TRBJ1-4; D uncertain. CDR3 size: 16 residues. Per germline, CDR1 MNHNS and CDR2 SASEGT. Trimming removed 4 bases at V and 4 bases at J, with 16 bases between. The CDR3 sequence is CASSAYTANDNEKLFF. DNA for the CDR3: TGTGCCAGCAGTGCCTACACAGCAAATGATAATGAAAAACTGTTTTTT.

The chain links TRBV4-1 to TRBJ2-1; D ambiguous. The CDR3 loop spans 13 amino acids. The germline V and J ends were trimmed by 1 base and 7 bases, with 8 bases remaining between them. CDR1 is MGHRA, CDR2 YSYEKL, per germline. The DNA of the CDR3 is TGCGCCAGCAGCCAAGCCCCGATTAATGAGCAGTTCTTC. Protein sequence: CASSQAPINEQFF.

This clonotype occurred many times. The rearrangement joins TRBV7-9 to TRBJ2-3; 7 nucleotides align to TRBD1. V gave up 7 bases and J gave up 0 bases; unmatched junction bases: 10. Germline V CDR1 and CDR2: SEHNR, FQNEAQ (reference sequence). The CDR3 has 16 amino acids. CDR3 region: CASNRPDRESTDTQYF. DNA of the CDR3: TGTGCCAGCAACCGACCCGACAGGGAGAGCACAGATACGCAGTATTTT.

This clonotype was counted at least ten times. This chain links TRBV18 with TRBJ1-1; D gene unclear. CDR1 is KGHSH and CDR2 is LQKENI in the germline V gene. CDR3 size: 15 residues. Trimming pared 2 bases from V and 0 bases from J, leaving 10 bases between. This CDR3 reads CASSPMRAVNTEAFF. The CDR3 nucleotides are TGTGCCAGCTCACCAATGAGGGCGGTGAACACTGAAGCTTTCTTT.

The chain carries TRBV29-1 and TRBJ1-3, with D perhaps matching TRBD1 (5 bases). Per the germline V gene, CDR1 is SQVTM and CDR2 is ANQGSEA. The CDR3 loop spans 11 amino acids. V was pared by 7 bases and J by 3 bases, with 7 bases between. The CDR3 reads CSGTLGNTIYF. The CDR3 bases are TGCAGCGGGACACTTGGAAACACCATATATTTT.

This rearrangement joins TRBV12-5 to TRBJ1-6; no clear D. Per the germline V gene, CDR1 is LGHNT and CDR2 is FRNRAP. Trimming left V 5 bases short and J 7 bases short, with 15 bases between. This CDR3 comprises 15 residues. CDR3 coding DNA: TGTGCTAGTGGTCCCGCCCGGGGTTCCAATTCACCCCTCCACTTT. Translated: CASGPARGSNSPLHF.

In its sample, this clonotype was seen a few times. The chain combines TRBV19 with TRBJ1-1; D is unclear. V was shortened by 1 base and J by 4 bases, with 7 bases between the two germline ends. CDR1 and CDR2 from the germline V gene are LNHDA and SQIVND (reference sequence). The CDR3 runs 13 residues. The CDR3 spells CASSIAGATEAFF. CDR3 coding DNA: TGTGCCAGTAGTATAGCAGGCGCCACTGAAGCTTTCTTT.

V usage is TRBV7-9 and J usage is TRBJ2-5, with 10 positions matching TRBD1. V was clipped by 5 bases and J by 5 bases; unmatched bases: 8. The CDR3 has 15 amino acids. Germline CDR1 reads SEHNR; CDR2 reads FQNEAQ (reference sequence). The chain's CDR3 is CASSPRDRGEETQYF. CDR3 in DNA: TGTGCCAGCAGCCCCCGGGACAGGGGAGAGGAGACCCAGTACTTC.

The chain employs TRBV7-6 and TRBJ2-3; 13 nucleotides match TRBD2. CDR1 is SGHVS and CDR2 is FNYEAQ in the germline V gene. J lost 4 bases, V lost 4 bases, and 5 bases had no gene match. The CDR3 totals 16 residues. The DNA of the CDR3 is TGTGCCAGCAGCTCAGTACTAGCGGGGGGGTCAGATACGCAGTATTTT. Residues: CASSSVLAGGSDTQYF.

This clonotype has only a few counts. The chain links TRBV7-8 to TRBJ2-3; TRBD1 might be the D (6 bases). Germline CDR1 and CDR2: SGHVS and FQNEAQ. The CDR3 has 16 amino acids. V lost 2 bases and J lost 4, with 16 bases in between. CDR3 in amino acids: CASSLKSAGDSDTQYF. The CDR3 nucleotides read TGTGCCAGCAGCTTAAAATCGGCAGGGGATTCAGATACGCAGTATTTT.